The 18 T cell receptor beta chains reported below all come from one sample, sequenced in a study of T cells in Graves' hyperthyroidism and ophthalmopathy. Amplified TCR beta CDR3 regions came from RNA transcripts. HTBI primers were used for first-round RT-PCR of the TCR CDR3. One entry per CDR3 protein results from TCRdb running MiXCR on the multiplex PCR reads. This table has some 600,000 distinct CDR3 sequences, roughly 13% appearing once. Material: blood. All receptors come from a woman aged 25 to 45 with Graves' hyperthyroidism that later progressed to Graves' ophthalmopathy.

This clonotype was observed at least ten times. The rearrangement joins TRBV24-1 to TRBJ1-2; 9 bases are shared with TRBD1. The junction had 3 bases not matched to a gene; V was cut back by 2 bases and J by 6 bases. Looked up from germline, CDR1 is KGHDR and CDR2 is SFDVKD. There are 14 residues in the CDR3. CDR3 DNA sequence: TGTGCCACCAGTGATTCCCGACAGGGGGATGGCTACACCTTC. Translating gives CATSDSRQGDGYTF.

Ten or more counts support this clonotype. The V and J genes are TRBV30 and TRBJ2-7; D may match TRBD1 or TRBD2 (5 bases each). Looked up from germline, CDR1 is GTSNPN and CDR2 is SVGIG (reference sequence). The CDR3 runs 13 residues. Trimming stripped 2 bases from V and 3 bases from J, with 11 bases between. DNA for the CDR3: TGTGCCTGGAGTCCCGGGACCTTCTACGAGCAGTACTTC. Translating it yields CAWSPGTFYEQYF. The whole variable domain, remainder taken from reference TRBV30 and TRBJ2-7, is SQTIHQWPATLVQPVGSPLSLECTVEGTSNPNLYWYRQAAGRGLQLLFYSVGIGQISSEVPQNLSASRPQDRQFILSSKKLLLSDSGFYLCAWSPGTFYEQYFGPGTRLTVT.

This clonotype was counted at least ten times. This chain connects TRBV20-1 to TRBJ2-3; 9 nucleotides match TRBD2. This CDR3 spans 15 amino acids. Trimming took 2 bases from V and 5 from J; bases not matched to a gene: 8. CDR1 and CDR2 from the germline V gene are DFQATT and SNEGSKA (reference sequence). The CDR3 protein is CSARRLAGGVDTQYF. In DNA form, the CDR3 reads TGCAGTGCTAGAAGGCTTGCGGGAGGGGTAGATACGCAGTATTTT.

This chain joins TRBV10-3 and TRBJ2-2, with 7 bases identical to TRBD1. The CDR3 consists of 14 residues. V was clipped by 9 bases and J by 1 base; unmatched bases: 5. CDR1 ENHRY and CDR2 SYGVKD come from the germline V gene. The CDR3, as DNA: TGTGCCATTACCGGGACAGTGAACACCGGGGAGCTGTTTTTT. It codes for CAITGTVNTGELFF.

The CDR3 DNA follows: TGTGCCAGCTCACCACCGTCTCACAGTGAAAAACTGTTTTTT. It is translated as CASSPPSHSEKLFF. The chain employs TRBV18 and TRBJ1-4; D is ambiguous. Germline V gene data show CDR1 as KGHSH and CDR2 as LQKENI. V was trimmed by 0 bases and J by 7 bases, leaving 9 bases between them. The CDR3 sequence is 14 residues long.

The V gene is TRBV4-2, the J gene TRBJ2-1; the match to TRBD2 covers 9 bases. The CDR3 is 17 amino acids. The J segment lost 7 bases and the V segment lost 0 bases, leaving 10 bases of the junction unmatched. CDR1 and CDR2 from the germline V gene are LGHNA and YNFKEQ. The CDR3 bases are TGTGCCAGCAGCCAAGAGCACCTAGCGGCGGGAGGGAATGAGCAGTTCTTC. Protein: CASSQEHLAAGGNEQFF.

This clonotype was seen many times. In DNA, the CDR3 is TGTGCCAGCAGCCCCTCCCCCGACAGGGCTGAAAAACTGTTTTTT. It encodes CASSPSPDRAEKLFF. This sequence joins TRBV7-9 and TRBJ1-4; 7 bases are shared with TRBD1. The germline CDR1 and CDR2 sequences are SEHNR and FQNEAQ (reference sequence). The trim removed 5 bases at V and 7 bases at J, leaving 10 bases unmatched. The CDR3 consists of 15 residues.

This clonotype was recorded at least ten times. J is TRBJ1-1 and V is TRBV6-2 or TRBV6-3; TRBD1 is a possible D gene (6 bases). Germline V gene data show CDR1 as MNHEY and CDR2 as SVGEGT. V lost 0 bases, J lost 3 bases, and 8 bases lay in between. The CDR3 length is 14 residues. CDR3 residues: CASSYSGGYTEAFF. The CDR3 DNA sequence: TGTGCCAGCAGTTACTCGGGGGGCTACACTGAAGCTTTCTTT.

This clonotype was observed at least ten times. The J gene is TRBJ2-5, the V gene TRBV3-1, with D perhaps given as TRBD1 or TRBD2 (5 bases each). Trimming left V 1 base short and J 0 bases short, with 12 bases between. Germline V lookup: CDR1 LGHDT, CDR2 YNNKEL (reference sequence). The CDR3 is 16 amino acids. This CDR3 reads CASSQARGGYQETQYF. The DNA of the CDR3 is TGTGCCAGCAGCCAAGCCCGGGGCGGGTACCAAGAGACCCAGTACTTC.

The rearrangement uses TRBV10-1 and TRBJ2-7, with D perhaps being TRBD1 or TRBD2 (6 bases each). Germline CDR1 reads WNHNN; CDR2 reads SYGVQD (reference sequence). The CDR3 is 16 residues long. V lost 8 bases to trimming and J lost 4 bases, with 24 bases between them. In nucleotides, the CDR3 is TGCGCCAGCGAGAAACCTAGGAGGGGGACACGATACGAGCAGTACTTC. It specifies CASEKPRRGTRYEQYF.

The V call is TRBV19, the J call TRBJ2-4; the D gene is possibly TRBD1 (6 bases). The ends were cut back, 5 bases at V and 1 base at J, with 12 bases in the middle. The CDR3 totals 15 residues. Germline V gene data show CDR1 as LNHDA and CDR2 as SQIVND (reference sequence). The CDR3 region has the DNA TGTGCCAGTAGTGACCCAGGGGTGGCCAAAAACATTCAGTACTTC. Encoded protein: CASSDPGVAKNIQYF.

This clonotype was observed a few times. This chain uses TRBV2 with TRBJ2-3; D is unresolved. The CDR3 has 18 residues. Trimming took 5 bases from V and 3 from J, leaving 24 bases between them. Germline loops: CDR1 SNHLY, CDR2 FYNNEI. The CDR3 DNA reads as TGTGCCAGCAGTTTAATCCGGGCCCCCAACACCAGAACAGATACGCAGTATTTT. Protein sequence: CASSLIRAPNTRTDTQYF.

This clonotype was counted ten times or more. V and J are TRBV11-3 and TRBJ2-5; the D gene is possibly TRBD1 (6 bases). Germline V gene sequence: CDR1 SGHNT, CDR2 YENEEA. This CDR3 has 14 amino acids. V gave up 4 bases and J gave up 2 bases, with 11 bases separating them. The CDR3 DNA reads TGTGCCAGCAGCTCGCCAGGGGATCAAGAGACCCAGTACTTC. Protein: CASSSPGDQETQYF.

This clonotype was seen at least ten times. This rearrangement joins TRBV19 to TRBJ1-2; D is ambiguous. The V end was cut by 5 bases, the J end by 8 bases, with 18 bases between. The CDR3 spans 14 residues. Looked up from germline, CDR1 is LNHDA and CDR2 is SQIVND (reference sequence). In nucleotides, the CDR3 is TGTGCCAGTAGTTCAACCAGGAGCAGTCGAGGCTACACCTTC. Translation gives CASSSTRSSRGYTF.

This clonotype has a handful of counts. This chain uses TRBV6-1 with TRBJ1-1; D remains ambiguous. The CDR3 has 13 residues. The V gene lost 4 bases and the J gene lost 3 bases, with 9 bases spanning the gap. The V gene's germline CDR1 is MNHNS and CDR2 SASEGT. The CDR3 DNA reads TGTGCCAGCAGTGTTGACAAAGACACTGAAGCTTTCTTT. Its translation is CASSVDKDTEAFF.

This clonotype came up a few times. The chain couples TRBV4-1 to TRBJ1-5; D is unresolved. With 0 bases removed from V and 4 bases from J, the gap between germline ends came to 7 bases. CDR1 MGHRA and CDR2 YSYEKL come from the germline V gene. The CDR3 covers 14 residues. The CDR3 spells CASSQERANQPQHF. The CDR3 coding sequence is TGCGCCAGCAGCCAAGAAAGGGCTAATCAGCCCCAGCATTTT.

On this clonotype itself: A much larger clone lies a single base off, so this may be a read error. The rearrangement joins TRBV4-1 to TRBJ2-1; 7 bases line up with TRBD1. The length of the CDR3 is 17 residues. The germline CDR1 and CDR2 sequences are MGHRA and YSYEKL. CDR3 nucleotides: TGCACCAGCAGCCAGGGGGAACAGGGCCCTCAATCGAAGGAGCAGTTCTTC. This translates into CTSSQGEQGPQSKEQFF.

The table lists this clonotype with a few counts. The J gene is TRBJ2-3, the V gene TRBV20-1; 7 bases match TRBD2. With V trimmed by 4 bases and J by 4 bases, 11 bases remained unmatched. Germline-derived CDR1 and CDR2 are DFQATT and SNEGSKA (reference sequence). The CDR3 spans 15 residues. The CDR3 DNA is TGCAGTGCTACCCTGGGCGGGAGTCGATCAGATACGCAGTATTTT. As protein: CSATLGGSRSDTQYF.